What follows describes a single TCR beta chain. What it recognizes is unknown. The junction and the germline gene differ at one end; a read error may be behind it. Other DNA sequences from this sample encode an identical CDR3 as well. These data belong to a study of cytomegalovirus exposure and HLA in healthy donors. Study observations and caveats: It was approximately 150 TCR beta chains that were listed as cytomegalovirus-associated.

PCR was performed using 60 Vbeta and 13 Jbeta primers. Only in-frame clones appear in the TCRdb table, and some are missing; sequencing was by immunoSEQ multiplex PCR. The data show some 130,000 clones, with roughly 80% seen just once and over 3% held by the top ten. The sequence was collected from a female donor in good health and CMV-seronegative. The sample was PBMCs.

The CDR3 sequence: CASSVDRVVGFF. As DNA, the CDR3 is TGTGCTAGCAGTGTCGACAGGGTAGTTGGTTTCTTT. This chain connects TRBV2 to TRBJ1-1, with 7 bases identical to TRBD1. The germline V gene has CDR1 SNHLY and CDR2 FYNNEI. This CDR3 spans 12 amino acids.